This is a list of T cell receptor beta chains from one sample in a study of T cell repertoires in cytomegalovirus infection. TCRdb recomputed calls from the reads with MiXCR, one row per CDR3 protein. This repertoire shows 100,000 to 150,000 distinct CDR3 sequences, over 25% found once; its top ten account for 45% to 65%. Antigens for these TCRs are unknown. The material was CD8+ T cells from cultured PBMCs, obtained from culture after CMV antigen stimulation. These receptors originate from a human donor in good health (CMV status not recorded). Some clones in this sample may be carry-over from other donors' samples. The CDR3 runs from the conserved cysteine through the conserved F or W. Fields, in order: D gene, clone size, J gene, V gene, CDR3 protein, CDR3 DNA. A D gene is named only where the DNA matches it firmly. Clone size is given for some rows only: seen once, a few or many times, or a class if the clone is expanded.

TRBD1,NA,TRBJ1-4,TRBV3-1,CASSQGLTGSNEKLFF,TGTGCCAGCAGCCAAGGCCTGACAGGGAGTAATGAAAAACTGTTTTTT
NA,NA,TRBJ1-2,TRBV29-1,CSVDLGLPPGRYTF,TGCAGCGTTGATTTAGGACTGCCCCCGGGACGCTACACCTTC
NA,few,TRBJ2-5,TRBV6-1,CASSLIQGLEETQYF,TGTGCCAGCAGTCTCATCCAGGGGTTGGAGGAGACCCAGTACTTC
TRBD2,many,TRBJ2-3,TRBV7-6,CASSLAGLAGVVTQYF,TGTGCCAGCAGCTTAGCTGGACTAGCGGGGGTTGTTACGCAGTATTTT
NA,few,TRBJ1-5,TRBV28,CASSLVGQLRGSNQPQHF,TGTGCCAGCAGTTTGGTGGGCCAACTACGAGGCAGCAATCAGCCCCAGCATTTT
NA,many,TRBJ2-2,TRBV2,CASSEIGYSAANTGELFF,TGTGCCAGCAGTGAAATCGGGTACAGTGCTGCGAACACCGGGGAGCTGTTTTTT
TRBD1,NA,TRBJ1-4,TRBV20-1,CSARPTGGNEKLFF,TGCAGTGCTCGACCCACAGGGGGGAATGAAAAACTGTTTTTT
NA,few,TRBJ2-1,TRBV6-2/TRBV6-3,CASSLFEGGGLNEQFF,TGTGCCAGCAGTCTTTTCGAAGGGGGGGGATTGAATGAGCAGTTCTTC
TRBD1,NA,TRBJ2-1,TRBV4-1,CASSQEGGQGDDEQFF,TGCGCCAGCAGCCAAGAGGGGGGACAGGGGGACGATGAGCAGTTCTTC
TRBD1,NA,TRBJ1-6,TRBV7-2,CASSAEQGALNSPLHF,TGTGCCAGCAGCGCCGAACAGGGGGCTCTTAATTCACCCCTCCACTTT
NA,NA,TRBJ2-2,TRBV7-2,CASSLMGTGELFF,TGTGCCAGCAGCTTAATGGGCACCGGGGAGCTGTTTTTT
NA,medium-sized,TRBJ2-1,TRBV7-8,CASSGGWTDNEQFF,TGTGCCAGCAGCGGGGGGTGGACGGACAATGAGCAGTTCTTC
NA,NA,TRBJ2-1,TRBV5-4,CASSLGLRQFF,TGTGCCAGCAGCTTAGGTCTAAGGCAGTTCTTC
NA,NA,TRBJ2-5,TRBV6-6,CASSYSTARVYQETQYF,TGTGCCAGCAGTTACTCGACGGCCAGAGTGTACCAAGAGACCCAGTACTTC
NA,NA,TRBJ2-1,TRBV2,CASSDYGDNEQFF,TGTGCCAGCAGCGATTATGGGGACAATGAGCAGTTCTTC
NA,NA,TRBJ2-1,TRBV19,CASSIAPGYEGNEQFF,TGTGCCAGTAGTATTGCCCCGGGATACGAAGGCAATGAGCAGTTCTTC
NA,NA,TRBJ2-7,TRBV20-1,CSASRVGTRKEQYF,TGCAGTGCTTCTCGGGTCGGGACAAGAAAAGAGCAGTACTTC
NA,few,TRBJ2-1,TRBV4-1,CASTPILSANNEQFF,TGCGCCAGCACCCCGATACTTTCTGCCAACAATGAGCAGTTCTTC
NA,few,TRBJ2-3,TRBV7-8,CASSLEPRGVTDTQYF,TGTGCCAGCAGCTTAGAGCCCAGGGGAGTTACAGATACGCAGTATTTT
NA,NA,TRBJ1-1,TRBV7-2,CASSLRLAEAFF,TGTGCCAGCAGCTTACGGCTGGCTGAAGCTTTCTTT
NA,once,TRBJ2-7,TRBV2,CASSGMPGLTGEQYF,TGTGCCAGCAGTGGAATGCCAGGTTTAACGGGTGAGCAGTACTTC
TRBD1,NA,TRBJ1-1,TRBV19,CASSAGTGFGEAFF,TGTGCCAGTAGTGCCGGGACAGGGTTCGGTGAAGCTTTCTTT
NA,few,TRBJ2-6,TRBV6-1,CASSEWVSGANVLTF,TGTGCCAGCAGTGAGTGGGTCTCTGGGGCCAACGTCCTGACTTTC
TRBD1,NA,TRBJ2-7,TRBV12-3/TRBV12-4,CASSLERQGSYEQYF,TGTGCCAGCAGTTTAGAGCGACAGGGATCATACGAGCAGTACTTC
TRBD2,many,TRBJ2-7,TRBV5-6,CASSPSGAGEQYF,TGTGCCAGCAGCCCGAGCGGGGCCGGCGAGCAGTACTTC
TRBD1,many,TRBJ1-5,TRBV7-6,CASSLETGAQPQHF,TGTGCCAGCAGCTTAGAAACAGGGGCTCAGCCCCAGCATTTT
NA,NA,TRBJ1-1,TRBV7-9,CASSLGSAGTTLEAFF,TGTGCCAGCAGCTTAGGAAGCGCGGGGACCACTCTCGAAGCTTTCTTT
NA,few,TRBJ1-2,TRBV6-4,CASSAAAGLLYGYTF,TGTGCCAGCAGTGCTGCTGCGGGACTCCTTTATGGCTACACCTTC
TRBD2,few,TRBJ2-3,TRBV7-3,CASSLLAGAGDTQYF,TGTGCCAGCAGCTTACTAGCGGGGGCCGGAGATACGCAGTATTTT
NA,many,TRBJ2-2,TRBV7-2,CASSLDWGSNTGELFF,TGTGCCAGCAGCTTGGACTGGGGCTCTAACACCGGGGAGCTGTTTTTT
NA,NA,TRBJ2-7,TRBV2,CASSEAGTDYEQYF,TGTGCCAGCAGTGAAGCAGGGACGGATTACGAGCAGTACTTC
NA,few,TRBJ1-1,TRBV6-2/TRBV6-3,CASSPSEPRNTEAFF,TGTGCCAGCAGTCCATCGGAACCGAGGAACACTGAAGCTTTCTTT
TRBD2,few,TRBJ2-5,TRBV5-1,CASSLESGAEETQYF,TGCGCCAGCAGCTTGGAAAGCGGGGCGGAAGAGACCCAGTACTTC
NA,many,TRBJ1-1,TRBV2,CASSLLNTEAFF,TGTGCCAGCAGTCTGCTGAACACTGAAGCTTTCTTT
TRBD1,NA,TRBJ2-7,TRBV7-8,CASSLGQVYEQYF,TGTGCCAGCAGCTTGGGACAGGTTTACGAGCAGTACTTC
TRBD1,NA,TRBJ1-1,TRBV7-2,CASSRVDRGNTEAFF,TGTGCCAGCAGCCGGGTGGACAGGGGGAACACTGAAGCTTTCTTT
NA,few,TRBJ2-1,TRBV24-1,CATSDHRQGLSYNEQFF,TGTGCCACCAGTGATCATAGACAGGGACTCTCCTACAATGAGCAGTTCTTC
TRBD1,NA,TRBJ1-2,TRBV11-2,CASSLGQGIDYGYTF,TGTGCCAGCAGCTTAGGACAGGGGATTGACTATGGCTACACCTTC
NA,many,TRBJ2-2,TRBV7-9,CASSFGVSGGELFF,TGTGCCAGCAGCTTCGGGGTTTCTGGCGGGGAGCTGTTTTTT
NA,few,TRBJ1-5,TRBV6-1,CASNPLGRSAYSNQPQHF,TGTGCCAGCAATCCTTTGGGACGGAGCGCCTATAGCAATCAGCCCCAGCATTTT
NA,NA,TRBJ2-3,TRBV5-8,CASSFLVDTQYF,TGTGCCAGCAGCTTCCTAGTCGATACGCAGTATTTT
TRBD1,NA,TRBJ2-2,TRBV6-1,CASSDPGQGIRTGELFF,TGTGCCAGCAGTGACCCGGGACAGGGGATAAGGACCGGGGAGCTGTTTTTT
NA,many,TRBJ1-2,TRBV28,CASSSPVTNYGYTF,TGTGCCAGCAGTTCACCTGTGACTAACTATGGCTACACCTTC
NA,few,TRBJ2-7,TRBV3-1,CASSHLVGPRTILEQYF,TGTGCCAGCAGCCATCTCGTTGGACCGAGGACTATCCTCGAGCAGTACTTC
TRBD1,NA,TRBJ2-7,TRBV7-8,CASSYPGQGTGEQYF,TGTGCCAGCAGCTATCCGGGACAGGGGACTGGCGAGCAGTACTTC
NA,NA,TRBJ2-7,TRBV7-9,CASSSTTPGEQYF,TGTGCCAGCAGCTCGACGACGCCGGGCGAGCAGTACTTC
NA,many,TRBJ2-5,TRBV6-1,CASSVGRAAETQYF,TGTGCCAGCAGTGTCGGCAGGGCGGCAGAGACCCAGTACTTC
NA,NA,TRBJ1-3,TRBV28,CASSHRVSGNTIYF,TGTGCCAGCAGCCACAGGGTCTCTGGAAACACCATATATTTT
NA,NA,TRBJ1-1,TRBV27,CASSLILRGQAFF,TGTGCCAGCAGTTTAATTTTACGGGGGCAAGCTTTCTTT
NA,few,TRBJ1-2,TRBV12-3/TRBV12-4,CASSLGDTYYGYTF,TGTGCCAGCAGTCTAGGGGACACCTACTATGGCTACACCTTC
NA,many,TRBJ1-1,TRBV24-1,CATSDLSRGSELYTEAFF,TGTGCCACCAGTGATTTGTCTAGAGGTTCGGAACTCTACACTGAAGCTTTCTTT
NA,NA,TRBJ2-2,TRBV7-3,CASSTQPQGTANTGELFF,TGTGCCAGCAGCACACAACCGCAGGGGACCGCGAACACCGGGGAGCTGTTTTTT
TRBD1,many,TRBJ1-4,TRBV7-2,CASSLRQGHEKLFF,TGTGCCAGCAGCCTGAGACAGGGACATGAAAAACTGTTTTTT
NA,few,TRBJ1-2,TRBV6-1,CASSATGGDGYTF,TGTGCCAGCAGTGCGACGGGAGGGGATGGCTACACCTTC
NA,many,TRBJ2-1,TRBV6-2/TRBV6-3,CATRQAWNEQFF,TGTGCCACTCGTCAAGCCTGGAATGAGCAGTTCTTC
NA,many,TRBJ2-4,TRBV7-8,CASSLEGAETSRRNIQYF,TGTGCCAGCAGCTTAGAAGGAGCGGAAACTAGTCGGCGGAACATTCAGTACTTC
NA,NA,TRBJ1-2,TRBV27,CASSLYPISTPTNYGYTF,TGTGCCAGCAGTTTGTATCCTATTTCGACCCCTACTAACTATGGCTACACCTTC
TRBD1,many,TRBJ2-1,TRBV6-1,CASQNRGRSDEQFF,TGTGCCAGCCAGAACAGGGGGCGCAGCGATGAGCAGTTCTTC
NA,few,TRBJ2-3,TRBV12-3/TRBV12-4,CASSSRPAAQYF,TGTGCCAGCAGTTCCCGACCGGCAGCGCAGTATTTT